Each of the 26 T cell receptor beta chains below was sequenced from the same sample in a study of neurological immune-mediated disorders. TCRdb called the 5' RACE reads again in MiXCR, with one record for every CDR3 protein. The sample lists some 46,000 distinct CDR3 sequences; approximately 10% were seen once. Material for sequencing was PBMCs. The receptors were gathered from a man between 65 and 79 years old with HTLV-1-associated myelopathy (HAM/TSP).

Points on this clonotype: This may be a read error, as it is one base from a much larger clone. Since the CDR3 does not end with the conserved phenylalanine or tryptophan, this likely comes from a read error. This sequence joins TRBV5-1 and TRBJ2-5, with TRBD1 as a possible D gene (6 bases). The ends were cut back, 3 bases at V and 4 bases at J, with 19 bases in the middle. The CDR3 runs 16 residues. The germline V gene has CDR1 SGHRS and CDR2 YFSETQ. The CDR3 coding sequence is TGCGCCAGCAGCTCCTTACCAGGGGAGATGTCAGAGACCCAGTACTAC. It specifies CASSSLPGEMSETQYY.

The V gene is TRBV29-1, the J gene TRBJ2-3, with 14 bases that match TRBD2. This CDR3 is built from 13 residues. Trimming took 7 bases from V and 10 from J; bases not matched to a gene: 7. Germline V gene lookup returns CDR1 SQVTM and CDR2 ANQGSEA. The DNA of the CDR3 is TGCAGCGCTACGACTAGCGGGAGGGCCGCGCAGTATTTT. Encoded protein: CSATTSGRAAQYF.

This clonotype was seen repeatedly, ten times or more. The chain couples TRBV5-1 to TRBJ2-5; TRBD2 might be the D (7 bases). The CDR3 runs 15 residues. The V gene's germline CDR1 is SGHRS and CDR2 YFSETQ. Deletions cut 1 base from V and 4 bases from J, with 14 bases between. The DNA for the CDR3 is TGCGCCAGCAGCTTGATCTCCGGGGGGCGAGAGACCCAGTACTTC. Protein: CASSLISGGRETQYF.

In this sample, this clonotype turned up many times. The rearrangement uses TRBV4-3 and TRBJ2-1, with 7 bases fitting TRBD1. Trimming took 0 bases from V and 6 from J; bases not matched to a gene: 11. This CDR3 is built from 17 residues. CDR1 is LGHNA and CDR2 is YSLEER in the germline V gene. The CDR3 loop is CASSQDPGTVAANEQFF. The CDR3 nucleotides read TGCGCCAGCAGCCAAGATCCCGGGACAGTCGCCGCCAATGAGCAGTTCTTC.

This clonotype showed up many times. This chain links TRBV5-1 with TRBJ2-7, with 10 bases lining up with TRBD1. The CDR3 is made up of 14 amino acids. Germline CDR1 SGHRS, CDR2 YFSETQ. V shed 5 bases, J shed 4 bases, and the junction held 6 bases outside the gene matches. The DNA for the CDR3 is TGCGCCAGCAGATCCGGGACAGGGGCGTACGAGCAGTACTTC. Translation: CASRSGTGAYEQYF.

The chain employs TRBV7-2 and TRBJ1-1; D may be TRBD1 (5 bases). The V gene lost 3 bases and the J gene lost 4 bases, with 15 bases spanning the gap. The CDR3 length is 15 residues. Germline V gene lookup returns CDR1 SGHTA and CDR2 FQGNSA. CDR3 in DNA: TGTGCCAGCAGCTTCAAGGAGGGGCGAGGCACTGAAGCTTTCTTT. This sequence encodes CASSFKEGRGTEAFF.

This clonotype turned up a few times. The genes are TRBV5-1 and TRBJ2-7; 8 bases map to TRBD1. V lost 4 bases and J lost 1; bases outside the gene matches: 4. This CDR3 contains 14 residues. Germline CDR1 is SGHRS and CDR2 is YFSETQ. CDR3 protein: CASSKTGGSYEQYF. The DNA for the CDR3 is TGCGCCAGCAGCAAAACAGGGGGATCCTACGAGCAGTACTTC.

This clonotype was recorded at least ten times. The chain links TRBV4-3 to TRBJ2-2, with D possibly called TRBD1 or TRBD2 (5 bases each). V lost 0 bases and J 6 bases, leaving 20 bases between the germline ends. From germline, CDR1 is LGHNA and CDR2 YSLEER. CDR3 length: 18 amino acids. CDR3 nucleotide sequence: TGCGCCAGCAGCCAAGAAGGGGCAGCGGCCAGATTGCCCGGGGAGCTGTTTTTT. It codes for CASSQEGAAARLPGELFF.

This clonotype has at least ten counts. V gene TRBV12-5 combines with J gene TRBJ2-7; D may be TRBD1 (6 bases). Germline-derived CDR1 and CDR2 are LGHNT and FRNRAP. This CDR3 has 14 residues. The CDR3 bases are TGTGCGAATTCGACGGAACAGGGTCGGTACGAGCAGTACTTC. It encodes CANSTEQGRYEQYF.

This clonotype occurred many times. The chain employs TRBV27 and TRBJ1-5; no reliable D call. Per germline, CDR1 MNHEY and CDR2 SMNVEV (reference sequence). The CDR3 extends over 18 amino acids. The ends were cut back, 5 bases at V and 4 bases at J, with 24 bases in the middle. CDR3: CASSPRKGPVLANQPQHF. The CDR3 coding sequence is TGTGCCAGCAGTCCTAGGAAAGGGCCGGTCCTTGCGAATCAGCCCCAGCATTTT.

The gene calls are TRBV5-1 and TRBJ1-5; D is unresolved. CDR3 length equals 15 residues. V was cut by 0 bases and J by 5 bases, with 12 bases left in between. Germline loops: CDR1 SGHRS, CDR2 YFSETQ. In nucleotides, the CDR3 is TGCGCCAGCAGCTTGGATCCGGAGCAGCATCAGCCCCAGCATTTT. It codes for CASSLDPEQHQPQHF.

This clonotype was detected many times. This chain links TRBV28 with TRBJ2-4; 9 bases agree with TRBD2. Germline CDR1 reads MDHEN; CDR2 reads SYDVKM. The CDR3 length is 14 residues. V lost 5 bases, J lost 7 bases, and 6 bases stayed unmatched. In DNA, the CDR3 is TGTGCCAGCAGTCCTATAAGCGGGAGGAACATTCAGTACTTC. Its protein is CASSPISGRNIQYF. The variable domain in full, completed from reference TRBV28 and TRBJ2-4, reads DVKVTQSSRYLVKRTGEKVFLECVQDMDHENMFWYRQDPGLGLRLIYFSYDVKMKEKGDIPEGYSVSREKKERFSLILESASTNQTSMYLCASSPISGRNIQYFGAGTRLSVL.

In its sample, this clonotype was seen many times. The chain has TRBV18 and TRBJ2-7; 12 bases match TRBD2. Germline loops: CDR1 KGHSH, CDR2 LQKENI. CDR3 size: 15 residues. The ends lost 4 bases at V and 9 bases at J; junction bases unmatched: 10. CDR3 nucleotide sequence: TGTGCCAGCTCACTAGGGTCGACTAGCGGGAGAACGCAGTACTTC. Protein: CASSLGSTSGRTQYF.

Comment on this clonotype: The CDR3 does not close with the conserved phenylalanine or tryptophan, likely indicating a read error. The CDR3 DNA is TGCGCCAGAAGTTCCTCAGCCTCCTACGAGCAGTACTTA. Translating it yields CARSSSASYEQYL. V and J are TRBV5-1 and TRBJ2-7; D call uncertain. The V end lost 8 bases, the J end lost 0 bases, and 12 bases lay between the germline ends. The germline CDR1 and CDR2 sequences are SGHRS and YFSETQ. CDR3 length equals 13 residues.

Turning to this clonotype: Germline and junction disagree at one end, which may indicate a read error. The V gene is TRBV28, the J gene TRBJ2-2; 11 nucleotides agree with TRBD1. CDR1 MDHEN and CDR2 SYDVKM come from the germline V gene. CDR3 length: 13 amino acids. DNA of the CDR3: TGTGCCGGACAGGGGGCGAACACCAGGGAGCTGTATTTT. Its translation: CAGQGANTRELYF.

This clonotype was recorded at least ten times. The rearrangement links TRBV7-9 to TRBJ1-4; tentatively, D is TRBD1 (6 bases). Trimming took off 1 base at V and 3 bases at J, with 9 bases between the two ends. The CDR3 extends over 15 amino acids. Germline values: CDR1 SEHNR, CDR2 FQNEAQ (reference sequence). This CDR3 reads CASSLGSGANEKLFF. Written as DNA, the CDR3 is TGTGCCAGCAGCTTAGGGTCAGGGGCTAATGAAAAACTGTTTTTT.

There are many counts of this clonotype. This CDR3 reads CASSKLGVVSRAFF. The CDR3 region has the DNA TGTGCCAGCAGCAAGTTAGGGGTAGTATCCCGAGCTTTCTTT. The J gene is TRBJ1-1, the V gene TRBV5-6; the D gene is possibly TRBD1 (5 bases). The CDR3 is 14 residues long. V lost 4 bases, J lost 10 bases, and 20 bases lay in between. Germline V CDR1 and CDR2: SGHDT, YYEEEE.

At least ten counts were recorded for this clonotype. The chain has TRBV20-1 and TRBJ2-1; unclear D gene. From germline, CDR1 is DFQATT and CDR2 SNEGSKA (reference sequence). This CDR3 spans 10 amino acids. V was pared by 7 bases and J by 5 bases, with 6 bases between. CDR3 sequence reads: CSGLHNEQFF. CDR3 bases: TGCAGTGGTCTTCACAATGAGCAGTTCTTC.

This CDR3 is CASSIWGREQFF. For the CDR3, the DNA is TGTGCCAGTAGTATTTGGGGACGGGAGCAGTTCTTC. V usage is TRBV19 and J usage is TRBJ2-1, with D perhaps matching TRBD1 or TRBD2 (5 bases each). CDR1 LNHDA and CDR2 SQIVND come from the germline V gene (reference sequence). This CDR3 contains 12 residues. Trimming removed 3 bases from V and 10 bases from J, with 10 bases in between.

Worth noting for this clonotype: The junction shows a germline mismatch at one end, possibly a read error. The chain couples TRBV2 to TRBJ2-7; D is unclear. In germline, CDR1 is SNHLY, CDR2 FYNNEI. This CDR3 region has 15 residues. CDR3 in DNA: TGTGCCGGCAGTGATGCGAGCCCCAACTCCTACGAGCAGTACTTC. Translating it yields CAGSDASPNSYEQYF.

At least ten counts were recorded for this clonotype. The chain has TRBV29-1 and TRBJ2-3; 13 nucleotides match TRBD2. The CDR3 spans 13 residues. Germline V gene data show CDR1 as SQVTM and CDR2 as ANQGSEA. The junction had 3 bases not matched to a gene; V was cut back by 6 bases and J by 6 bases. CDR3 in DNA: TGCAGCGTACTAGCGGGAGGGCCGGATACGCAGTATTTT. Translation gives CSVLAGGPDTQYF.

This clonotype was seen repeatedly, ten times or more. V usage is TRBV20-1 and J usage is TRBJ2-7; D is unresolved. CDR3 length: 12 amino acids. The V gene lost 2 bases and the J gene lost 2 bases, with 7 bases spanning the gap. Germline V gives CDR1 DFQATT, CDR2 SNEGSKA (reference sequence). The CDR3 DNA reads TGCAGTGCTAGAAAGGGTCCCTACGAGCAGTACTTC. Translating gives CSARKGPYEQYF.

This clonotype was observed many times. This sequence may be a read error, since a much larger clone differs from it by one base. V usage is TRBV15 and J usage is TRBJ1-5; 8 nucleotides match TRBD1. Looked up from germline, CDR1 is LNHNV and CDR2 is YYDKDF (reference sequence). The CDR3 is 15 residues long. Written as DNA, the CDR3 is TGTGTCACCAGCAGAGACAGGGGCGCCTATCAGCCCCAGCATTTT. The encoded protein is CVTSRDRGAYQPQHF.

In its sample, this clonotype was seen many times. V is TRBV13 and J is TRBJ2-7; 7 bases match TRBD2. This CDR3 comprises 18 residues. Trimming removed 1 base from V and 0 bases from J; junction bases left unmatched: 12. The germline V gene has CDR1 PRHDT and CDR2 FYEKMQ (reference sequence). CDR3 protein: CASSLELVVGGSSYEQYF. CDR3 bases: TGTGCCAGCAGCTTAGAGCTGGTAGTGGGAGGGAGCTCCTACGAGCAGTACTTC.

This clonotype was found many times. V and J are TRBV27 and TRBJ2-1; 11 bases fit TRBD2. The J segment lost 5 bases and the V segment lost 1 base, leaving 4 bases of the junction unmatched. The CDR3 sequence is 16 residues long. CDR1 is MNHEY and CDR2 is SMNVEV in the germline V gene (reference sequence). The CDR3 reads CASSLFSGRADNEQFF. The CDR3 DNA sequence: TGTGCCAGCAGTTTATTTAGCGGGAGGGCCGACAATGAGCAGTTCTTC.

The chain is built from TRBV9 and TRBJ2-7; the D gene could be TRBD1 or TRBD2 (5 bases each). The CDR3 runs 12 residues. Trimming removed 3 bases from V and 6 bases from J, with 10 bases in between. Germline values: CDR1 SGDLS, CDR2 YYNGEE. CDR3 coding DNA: TGTGCCAGCAGCGCCGCCGGGGCCGAGCAGTACTTC. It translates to CASSAAGAEQYF. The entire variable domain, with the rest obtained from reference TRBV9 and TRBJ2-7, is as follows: DSGVTQTPKHLITATGQRVTLRCSPRSGDLSVYWYQQSLDQGLQFLIQYYNGEERAKGNILERFSAQQFPDLHSELNLSSLELGDSALYFCASSAAGAEQYFGPGTRLTVT.